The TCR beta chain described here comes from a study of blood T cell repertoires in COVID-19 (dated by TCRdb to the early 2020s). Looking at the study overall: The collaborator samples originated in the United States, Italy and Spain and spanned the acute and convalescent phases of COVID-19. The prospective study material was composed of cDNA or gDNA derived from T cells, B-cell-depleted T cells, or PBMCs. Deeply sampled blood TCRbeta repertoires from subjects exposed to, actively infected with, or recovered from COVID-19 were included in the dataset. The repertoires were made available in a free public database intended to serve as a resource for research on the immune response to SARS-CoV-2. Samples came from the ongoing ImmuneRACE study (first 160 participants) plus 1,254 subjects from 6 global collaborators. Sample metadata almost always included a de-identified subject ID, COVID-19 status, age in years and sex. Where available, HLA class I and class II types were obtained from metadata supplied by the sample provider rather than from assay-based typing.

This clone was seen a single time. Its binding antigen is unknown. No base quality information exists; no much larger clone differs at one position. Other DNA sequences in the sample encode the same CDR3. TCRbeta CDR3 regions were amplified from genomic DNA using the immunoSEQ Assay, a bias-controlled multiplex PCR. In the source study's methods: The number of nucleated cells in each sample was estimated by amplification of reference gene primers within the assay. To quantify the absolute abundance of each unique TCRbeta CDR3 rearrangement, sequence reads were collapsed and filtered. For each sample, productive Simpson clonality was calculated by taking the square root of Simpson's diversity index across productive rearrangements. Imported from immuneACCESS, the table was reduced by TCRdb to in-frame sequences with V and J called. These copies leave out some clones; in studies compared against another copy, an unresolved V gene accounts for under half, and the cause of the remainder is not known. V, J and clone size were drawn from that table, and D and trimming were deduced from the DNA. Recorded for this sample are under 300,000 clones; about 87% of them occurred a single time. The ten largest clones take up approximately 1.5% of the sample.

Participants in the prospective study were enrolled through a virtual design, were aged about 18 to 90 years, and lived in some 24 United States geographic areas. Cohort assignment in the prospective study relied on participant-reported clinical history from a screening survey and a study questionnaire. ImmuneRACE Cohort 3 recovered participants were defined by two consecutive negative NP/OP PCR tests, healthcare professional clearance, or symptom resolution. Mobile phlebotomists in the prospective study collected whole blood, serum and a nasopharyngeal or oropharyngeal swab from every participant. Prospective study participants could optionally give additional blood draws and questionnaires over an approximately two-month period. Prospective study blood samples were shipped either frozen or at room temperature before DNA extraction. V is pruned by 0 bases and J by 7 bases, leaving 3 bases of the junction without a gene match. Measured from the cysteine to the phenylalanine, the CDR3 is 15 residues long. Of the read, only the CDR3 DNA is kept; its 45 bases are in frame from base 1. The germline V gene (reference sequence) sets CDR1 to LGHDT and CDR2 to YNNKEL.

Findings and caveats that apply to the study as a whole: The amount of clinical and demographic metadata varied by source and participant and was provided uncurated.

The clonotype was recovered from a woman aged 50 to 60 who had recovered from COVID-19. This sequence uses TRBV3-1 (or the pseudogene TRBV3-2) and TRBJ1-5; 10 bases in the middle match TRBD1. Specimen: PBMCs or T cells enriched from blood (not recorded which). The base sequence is TGTGCCAGCAGCCAAGACGCGACAGGGGGCCAGCCCCAGCATTTT. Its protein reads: CASSQDATGGQPQHF.